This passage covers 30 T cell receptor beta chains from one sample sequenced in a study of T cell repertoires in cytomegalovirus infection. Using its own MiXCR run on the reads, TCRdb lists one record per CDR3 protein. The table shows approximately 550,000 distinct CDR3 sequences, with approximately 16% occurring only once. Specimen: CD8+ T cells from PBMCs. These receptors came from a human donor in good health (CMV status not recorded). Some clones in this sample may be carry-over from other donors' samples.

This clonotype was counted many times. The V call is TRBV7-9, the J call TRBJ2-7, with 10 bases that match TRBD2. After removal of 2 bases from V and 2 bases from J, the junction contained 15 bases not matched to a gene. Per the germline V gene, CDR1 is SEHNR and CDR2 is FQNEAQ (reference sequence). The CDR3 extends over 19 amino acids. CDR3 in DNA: TGTGCCAGCAGCTTATGGAGTCTAGCGGGGGAAATGAACCCCTACGAGCAGTACTTC. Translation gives CASSLWSLAGEMNPYEQYF.

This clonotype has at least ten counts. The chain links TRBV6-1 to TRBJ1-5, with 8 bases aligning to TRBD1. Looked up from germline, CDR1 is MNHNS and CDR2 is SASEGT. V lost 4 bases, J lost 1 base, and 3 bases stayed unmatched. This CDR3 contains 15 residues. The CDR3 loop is CASSGWTGSNQPQHF. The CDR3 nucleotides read TGTGCCAGCAGTGGGTGGACAGGGAGCAATCAGCCCCAGCATTTT.

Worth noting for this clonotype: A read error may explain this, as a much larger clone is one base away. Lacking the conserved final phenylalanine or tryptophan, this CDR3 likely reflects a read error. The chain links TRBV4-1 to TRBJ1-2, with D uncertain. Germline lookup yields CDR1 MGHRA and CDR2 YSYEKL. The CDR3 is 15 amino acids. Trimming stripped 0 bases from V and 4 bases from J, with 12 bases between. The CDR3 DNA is TGCGCCAGCAGCCAAGAGGGAGGTCCCGTCTATGGCTACACCTTA. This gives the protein CASSQEGGPVYGYTL.

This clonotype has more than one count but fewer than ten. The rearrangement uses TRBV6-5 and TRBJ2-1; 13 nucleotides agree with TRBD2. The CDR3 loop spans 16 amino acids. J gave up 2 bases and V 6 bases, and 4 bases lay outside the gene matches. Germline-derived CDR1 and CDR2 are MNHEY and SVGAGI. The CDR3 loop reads CASRETSGGAYNEQFF. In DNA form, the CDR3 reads TGTGCCAGCAGGGAAACTAGCGGGGGGGCCTACAATGAGCAGTTCTTC.

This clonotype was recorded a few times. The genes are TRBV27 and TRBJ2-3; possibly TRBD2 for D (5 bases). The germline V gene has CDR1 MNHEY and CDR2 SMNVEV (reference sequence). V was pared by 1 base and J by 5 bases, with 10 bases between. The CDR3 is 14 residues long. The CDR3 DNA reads TGTGCCAGCAGTTTATTCCTAGCTGGAGATACGCAGTATTTT. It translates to CASSLFLAGDTQYF.

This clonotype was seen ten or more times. DNA for the CDR3: TGTGCCAGCAGTTTAAGGGCTAGCGGGTCAGATACGCAGTATTTT. Protein product: CASSLRASGSDTQYF. The chain carries TRBV28 and TRBJ2-3; 8 bases are shared with TRBD2. The length of the CDR3 is 15 residues. J gave up 4 bases and V 2 bases, and 5 bases lay outside the gene matches. From germline, CDR1 is MDHEN and CDR2 SYDVKM.

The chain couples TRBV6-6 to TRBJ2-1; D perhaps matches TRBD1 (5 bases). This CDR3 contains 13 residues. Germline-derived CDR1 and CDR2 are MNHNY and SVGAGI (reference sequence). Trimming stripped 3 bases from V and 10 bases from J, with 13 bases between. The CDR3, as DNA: TGTGCCAGCAGTTATCCCAGGGTGCGGGAGCAGTTCTTC. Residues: CASSYPRVREQFF.

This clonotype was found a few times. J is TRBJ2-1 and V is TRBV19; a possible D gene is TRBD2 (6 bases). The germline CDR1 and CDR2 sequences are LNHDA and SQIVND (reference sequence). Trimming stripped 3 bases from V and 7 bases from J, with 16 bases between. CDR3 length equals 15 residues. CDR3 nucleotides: TGTGCCAGTAGTATGGATCGGGAGTGGGGGAATGAGCAGTTCTTC. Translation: CASSMDREWGNEQFF.

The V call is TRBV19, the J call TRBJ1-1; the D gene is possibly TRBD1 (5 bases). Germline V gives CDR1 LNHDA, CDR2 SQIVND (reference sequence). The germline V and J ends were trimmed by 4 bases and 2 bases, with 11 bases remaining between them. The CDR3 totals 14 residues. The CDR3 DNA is TGTGCCAGTAGTAGACAGAGAATTAACACTGAAGCTTTCTTT. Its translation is CASSRQRINTEAFF.

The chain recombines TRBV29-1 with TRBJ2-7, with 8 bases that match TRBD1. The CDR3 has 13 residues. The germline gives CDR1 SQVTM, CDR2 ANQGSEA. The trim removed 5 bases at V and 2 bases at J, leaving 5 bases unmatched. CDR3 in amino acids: CSVTGGIAYEQYF. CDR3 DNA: TGCAGCGTTACAGGGGGTATTGCCTACGAGCAGTACTTC.

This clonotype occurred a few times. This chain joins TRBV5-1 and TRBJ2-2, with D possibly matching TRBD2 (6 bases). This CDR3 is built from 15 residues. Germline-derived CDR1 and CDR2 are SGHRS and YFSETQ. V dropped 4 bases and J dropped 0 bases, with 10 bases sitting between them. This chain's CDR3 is CASSAGTPNTGELFF. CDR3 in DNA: TGCGCCAGCAGCGCCGGGACTCCGAACACCGGGGAGCTGTTTTTT.

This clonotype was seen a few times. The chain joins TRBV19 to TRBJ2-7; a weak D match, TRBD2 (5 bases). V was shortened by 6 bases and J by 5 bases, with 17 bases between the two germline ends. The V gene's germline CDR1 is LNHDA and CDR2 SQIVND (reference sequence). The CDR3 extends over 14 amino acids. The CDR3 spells CASSFPDEGHEQYF. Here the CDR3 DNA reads TGTGCCAGTAGCTTCCCCGACGAGGGCCACGAGCAGTACTTC.

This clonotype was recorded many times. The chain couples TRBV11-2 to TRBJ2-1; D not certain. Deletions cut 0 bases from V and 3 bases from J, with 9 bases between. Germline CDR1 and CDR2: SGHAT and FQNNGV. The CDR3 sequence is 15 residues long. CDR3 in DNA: TGTGCCAGCAGCTTAGAATATGCTAGCTACAATGAGCAGTTCTTC. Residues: CASSLEYASYNEQFF. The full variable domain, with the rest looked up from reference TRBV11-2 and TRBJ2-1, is EAGVAQSPRYKIIEKRQSVAFWCNPISGHATLYWYQQILGQGPKLLIQFQNNGVVDDSQLPKDRFSAERLKGVDSTLKIQPAKLEDSAVYLCASSLEYASYNEQFFGPGTRLTVL.

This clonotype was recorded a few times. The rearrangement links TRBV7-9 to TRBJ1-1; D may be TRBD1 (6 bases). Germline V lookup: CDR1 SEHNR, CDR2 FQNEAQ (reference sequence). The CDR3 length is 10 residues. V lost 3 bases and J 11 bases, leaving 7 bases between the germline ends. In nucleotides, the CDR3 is TGTGCCAGCAGCTTTCAGGGGGCTTTCTTT. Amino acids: CASSFQGAFF.

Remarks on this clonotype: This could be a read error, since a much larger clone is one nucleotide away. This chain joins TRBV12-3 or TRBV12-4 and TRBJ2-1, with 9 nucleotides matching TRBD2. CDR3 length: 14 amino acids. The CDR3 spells CAGRQPGTSTEQFF. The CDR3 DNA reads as TGTGCCGGCAGGCAACCCGGGACTAGCACCGAGCAGTTCTTC.

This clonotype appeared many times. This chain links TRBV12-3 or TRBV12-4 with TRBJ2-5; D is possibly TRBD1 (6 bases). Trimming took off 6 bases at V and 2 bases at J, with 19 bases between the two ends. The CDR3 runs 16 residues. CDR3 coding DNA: TGTGCCAGCAGCGGACAGTACGGGGTGACACAAGAGACCCAGTACTTC. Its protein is CASSGQYGVTQETQYF.

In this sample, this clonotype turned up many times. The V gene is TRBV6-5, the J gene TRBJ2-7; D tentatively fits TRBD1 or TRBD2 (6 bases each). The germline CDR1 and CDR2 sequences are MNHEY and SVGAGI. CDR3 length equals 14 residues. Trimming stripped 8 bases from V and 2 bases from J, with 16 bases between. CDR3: CASQPGASTYEQYF. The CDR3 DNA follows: TGTGCCAGCCAACCGGGGGCTTCGACCTACGAGCAGTACTTC.

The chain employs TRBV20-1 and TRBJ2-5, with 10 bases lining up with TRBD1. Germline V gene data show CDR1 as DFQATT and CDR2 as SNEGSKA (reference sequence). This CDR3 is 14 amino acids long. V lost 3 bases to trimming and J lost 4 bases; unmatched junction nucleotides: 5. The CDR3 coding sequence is TGCAGTGCTAGTGACAGGGGGCGCGTAGAGACCCAGTACTTC. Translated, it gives CSASDRGRVETQYF.

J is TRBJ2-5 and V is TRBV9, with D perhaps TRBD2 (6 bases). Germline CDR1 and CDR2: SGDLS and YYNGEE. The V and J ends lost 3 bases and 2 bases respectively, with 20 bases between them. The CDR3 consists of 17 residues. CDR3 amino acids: CASSETGLKRFQETQYF. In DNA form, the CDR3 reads TGTGCCAGCAGCGAAACGGGACTGAAACGATTTCAAGAGACCCAGTACTTC.

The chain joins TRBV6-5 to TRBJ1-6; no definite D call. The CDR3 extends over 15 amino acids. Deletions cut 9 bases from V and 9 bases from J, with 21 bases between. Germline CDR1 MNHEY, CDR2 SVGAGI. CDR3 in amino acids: CASTKRRLRGSPLHF. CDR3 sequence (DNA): TGTGCCAGTACAAAACGGAGGCTACGGGGTTCACCCCTCCACTTT.

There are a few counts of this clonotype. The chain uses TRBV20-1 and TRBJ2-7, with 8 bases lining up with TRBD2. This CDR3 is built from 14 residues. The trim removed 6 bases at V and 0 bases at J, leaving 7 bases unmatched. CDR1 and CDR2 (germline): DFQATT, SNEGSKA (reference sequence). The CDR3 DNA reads TGCAGTGCCTCGATAGCGGGGACCTCCTACGAGCAGTACTTC. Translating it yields CSASIAGTSYEQYF.

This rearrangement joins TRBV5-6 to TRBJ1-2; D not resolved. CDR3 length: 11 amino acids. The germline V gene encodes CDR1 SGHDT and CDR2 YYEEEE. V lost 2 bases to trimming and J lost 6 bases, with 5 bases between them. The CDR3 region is CASSFGHGYTF. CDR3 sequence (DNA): TGTGCCAGCAGCTTCGGCCATGGCTACACCTTC.

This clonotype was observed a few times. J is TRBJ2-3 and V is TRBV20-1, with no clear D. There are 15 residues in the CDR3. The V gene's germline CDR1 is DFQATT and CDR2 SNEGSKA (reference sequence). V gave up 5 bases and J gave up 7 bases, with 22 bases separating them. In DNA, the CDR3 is TGCAGTGCTCGCCCGAATTTCTTATTACGAAATACGCAGTATTTT. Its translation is CSARPNFLLRNTQYF.

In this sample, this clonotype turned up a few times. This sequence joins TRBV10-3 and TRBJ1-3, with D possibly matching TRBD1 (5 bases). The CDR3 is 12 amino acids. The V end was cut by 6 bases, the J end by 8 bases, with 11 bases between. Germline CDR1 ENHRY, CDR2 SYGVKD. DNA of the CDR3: TGTGCCATCAGGCAGAGGGACGACACCATATATTTT. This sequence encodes CAIRQRDDTIYF.

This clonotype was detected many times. CDR3 sequence reads: CASSLDSPYNEQFF. The CDR3 DNA sequence: TGCGCCAGCAGCTTGGACAGCCCGTACAATGAGCAGTTCTTC. The chain links TRBV5-1 to TRBJ2-1; D is ambiguous. The CDR3 consists of 14 residues. Trimming shortened V by 0 bases and J by 4 bases, and 8 bases separated the two germline ends. The germline V gene encodes CDR1 SGHRS and CDR2 YFSETQ.

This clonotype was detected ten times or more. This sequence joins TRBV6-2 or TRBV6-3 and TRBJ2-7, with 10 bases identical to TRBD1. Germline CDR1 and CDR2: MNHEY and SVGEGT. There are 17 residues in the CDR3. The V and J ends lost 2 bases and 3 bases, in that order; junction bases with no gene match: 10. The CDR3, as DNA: TGTGCCAGCAGTTACAAGAGGGGGACAGGGGACCTCTACGAGCAGTACTTC. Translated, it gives CASSYKRGTGDLYEQYF.

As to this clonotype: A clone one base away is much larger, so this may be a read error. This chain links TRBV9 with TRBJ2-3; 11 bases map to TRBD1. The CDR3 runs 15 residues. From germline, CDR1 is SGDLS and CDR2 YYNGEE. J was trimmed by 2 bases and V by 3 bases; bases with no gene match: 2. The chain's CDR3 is CASSGTGGITDTQYF. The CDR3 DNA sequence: TGTGCCAGCAGCGGGACAGGGGGCATCACAGATACGCAGTATTTT.

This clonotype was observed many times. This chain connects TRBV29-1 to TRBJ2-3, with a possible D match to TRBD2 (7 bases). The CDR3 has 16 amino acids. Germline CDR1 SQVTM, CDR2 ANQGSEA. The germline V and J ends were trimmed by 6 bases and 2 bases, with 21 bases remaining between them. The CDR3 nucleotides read TGCAGCGTACCCCCCGGTGGGGGGGGCCCCACAGATACGCAGTATTTT. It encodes CSVPPGGGGPTDTQYF.

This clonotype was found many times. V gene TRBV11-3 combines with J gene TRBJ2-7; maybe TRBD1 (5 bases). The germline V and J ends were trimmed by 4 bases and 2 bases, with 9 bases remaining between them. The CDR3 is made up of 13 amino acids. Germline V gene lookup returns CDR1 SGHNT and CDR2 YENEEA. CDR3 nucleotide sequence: TGTGCCAGCAGCTCTGACAGTACCTACGAGCAGTACTTC. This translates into CASSSDSTYEQYF.

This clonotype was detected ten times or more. DNA of the CDR3: TGCGCCAGCAGTCTCCACCTTGGGTCGGGGTCCGGGGAGCTGTTTTTT. Encoded protein: CASSLHLGSGSGELFF. V is TRBV23-1 and J is TRBJ2-2; possibly TRBD2 for D (5 bases). TRBV23-1 is marked as an open reading frame, function uncertain. The CDR3 is 16 amino acids. Trimming left V 4 bases short and J 6 bases short, with 18 bases between.